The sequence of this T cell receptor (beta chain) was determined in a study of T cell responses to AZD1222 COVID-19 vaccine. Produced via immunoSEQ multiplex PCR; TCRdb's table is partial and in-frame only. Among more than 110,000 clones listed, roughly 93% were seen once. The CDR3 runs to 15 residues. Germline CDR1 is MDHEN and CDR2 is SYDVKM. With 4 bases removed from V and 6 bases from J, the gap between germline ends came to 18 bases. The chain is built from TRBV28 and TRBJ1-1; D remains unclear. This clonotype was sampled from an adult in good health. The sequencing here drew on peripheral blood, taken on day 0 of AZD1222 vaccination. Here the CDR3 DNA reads TGTGCCAGCAGTTCCCCGACATTTTTCCACGCTGAAGCTTTCTTT. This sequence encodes CASSSPTFFHAEAFF.